This T cell receptor beta chain is from a study of metastatic and nonmetastatic thyroid tumors. Study-wide points: TCR beta diversity was reportedly significantly higher in malignant thyroid tumors than benign nodules, in blood and tumor.

Germline-derived CDR1 and CDR2 are LGHDT and YNNKEL (reference sequence). CDR3 length: 16 amino acids. Trimming took off 0 bases at V and 5 bases at J, with 13 bases between the two ends. This clone was counted at least ten times. Its antigen is as yet unknown. No treatment of any kind had been given to any patient before thyroid surgery. Original processing methods: CDR3 was compared across clinicopathological groups, and the resulting differences were used to build a distant-metastasis classifier for papillary thyroid cancer. Using MiXCR, TCRdb reanalyzed the PCR reads. The authors' filters were not applied to this entry. Among tens of thousands of clones, about a sixth were seen once, and the ten largest hold roughly 9.8%.

The chain couples TRBV3-1 to TRBJ1-4; no clear D gene. What was sequenced was tumor tissue. The sequence was obtained from a female donor with papillary thyroid cancer or a benign thyroid nodule (not recorded which). Some clones in this sample may be carry-over from other donors' samples. The CDR3 nucleotides read TGTGCCAGCAGCCAAGACAGTAAGGCTTACAATGAAAAACTGTTTTTT. The encoded protein is CASSQDSKAYNEKLFF.